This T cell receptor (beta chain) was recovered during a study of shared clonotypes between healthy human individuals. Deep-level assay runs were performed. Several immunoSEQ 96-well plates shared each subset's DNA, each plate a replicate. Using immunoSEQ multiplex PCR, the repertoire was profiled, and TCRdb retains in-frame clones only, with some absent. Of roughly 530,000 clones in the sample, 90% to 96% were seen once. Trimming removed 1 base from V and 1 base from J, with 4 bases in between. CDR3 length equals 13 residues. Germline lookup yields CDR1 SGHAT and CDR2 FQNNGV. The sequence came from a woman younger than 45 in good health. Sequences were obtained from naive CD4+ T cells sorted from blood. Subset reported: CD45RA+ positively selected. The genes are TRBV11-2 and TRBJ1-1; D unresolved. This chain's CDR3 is CASSLGQNTEAFF. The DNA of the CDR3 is TGTGCCAGCAGCTTAGGGCAGAACACTGAAGCTTTCTTT. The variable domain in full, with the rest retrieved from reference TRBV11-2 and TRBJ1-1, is EAGVAQSPRYKIIEKRQSVAFWCNPISGHATLYWYQQILGQGPKLLIQFQNNGVVDDSQLPKDRFSAERLKGVDSTLKIQPAKLEDSAVYLCASSLGQNTEAFFGQGTRLTVV.